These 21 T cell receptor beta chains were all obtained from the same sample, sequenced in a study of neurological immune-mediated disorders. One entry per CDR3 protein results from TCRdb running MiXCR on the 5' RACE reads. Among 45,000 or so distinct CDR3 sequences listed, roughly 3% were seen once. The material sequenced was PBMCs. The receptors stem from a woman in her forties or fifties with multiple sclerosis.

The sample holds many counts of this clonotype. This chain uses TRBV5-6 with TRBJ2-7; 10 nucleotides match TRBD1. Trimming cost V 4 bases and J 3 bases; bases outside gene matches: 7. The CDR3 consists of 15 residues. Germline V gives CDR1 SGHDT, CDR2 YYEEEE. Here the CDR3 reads CASSQNRDRGYEQYF. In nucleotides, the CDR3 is TGTGCCAGCAGCCAGAACCGGGACAGGGGCTACGAGCAGTACTTC.

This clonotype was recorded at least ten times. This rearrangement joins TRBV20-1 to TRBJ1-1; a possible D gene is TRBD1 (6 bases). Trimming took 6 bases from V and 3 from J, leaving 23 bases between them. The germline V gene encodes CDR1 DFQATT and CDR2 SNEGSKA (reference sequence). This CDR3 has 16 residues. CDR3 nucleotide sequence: TGCAGTGCCGCTACAGGGTTTAAGCTAGGCTACACTGAAGCTTTCTTT. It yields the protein CSAATGFKLGYTEAFF.

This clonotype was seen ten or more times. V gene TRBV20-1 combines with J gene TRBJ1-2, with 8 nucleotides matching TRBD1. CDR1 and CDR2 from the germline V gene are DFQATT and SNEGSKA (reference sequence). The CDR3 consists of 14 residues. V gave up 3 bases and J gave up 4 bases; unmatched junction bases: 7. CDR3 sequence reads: CSASSGGRGYGYTF. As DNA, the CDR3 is TGCAGTGCTAGCTCAGGGGGCCGCGGCTATGGCTACACCTTC.

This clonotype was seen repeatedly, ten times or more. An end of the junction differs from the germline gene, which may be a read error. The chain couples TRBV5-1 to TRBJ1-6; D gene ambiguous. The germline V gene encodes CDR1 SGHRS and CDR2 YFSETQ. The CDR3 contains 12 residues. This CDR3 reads CASSLDNSTLNF. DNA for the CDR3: TGCGCCAGCAGCTTGGACAATTCAACCCTCAACTTT.

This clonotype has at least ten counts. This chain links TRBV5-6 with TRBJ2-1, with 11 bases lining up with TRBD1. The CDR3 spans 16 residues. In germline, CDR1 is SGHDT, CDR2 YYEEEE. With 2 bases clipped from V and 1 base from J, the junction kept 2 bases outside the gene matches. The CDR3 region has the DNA TGTGCCAGCAGCTTCGGACAGGGGGCTTCCTACAATGAGCAGTTCTTC. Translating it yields CASSFGQGASYNEQFF.

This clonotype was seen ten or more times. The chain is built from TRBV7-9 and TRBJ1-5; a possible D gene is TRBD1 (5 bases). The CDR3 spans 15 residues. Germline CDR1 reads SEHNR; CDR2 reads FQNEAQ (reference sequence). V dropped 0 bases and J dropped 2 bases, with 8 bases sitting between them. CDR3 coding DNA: TGTGCCAGCAGCTTAGCCGGGGGACGCAATCAGCCCCAGCATTTT. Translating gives CASSLAGGRNQPQHF.

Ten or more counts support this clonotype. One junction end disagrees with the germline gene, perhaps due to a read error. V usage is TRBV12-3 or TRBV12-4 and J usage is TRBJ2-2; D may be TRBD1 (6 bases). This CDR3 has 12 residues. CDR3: CASSPLPEGVSF. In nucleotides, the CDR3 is TGTGCCAGCAGCCCCCTGCCTGAGGGGGTCTCTTTT.

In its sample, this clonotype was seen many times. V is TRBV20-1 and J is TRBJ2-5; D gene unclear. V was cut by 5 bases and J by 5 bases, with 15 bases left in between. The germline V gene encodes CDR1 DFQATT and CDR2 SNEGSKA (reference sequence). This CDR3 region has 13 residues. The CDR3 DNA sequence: TGCAGTGCTTGGATCGGACGGCGGGAGACCCAGTACTTC. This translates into CSAWIGRRETQYF.

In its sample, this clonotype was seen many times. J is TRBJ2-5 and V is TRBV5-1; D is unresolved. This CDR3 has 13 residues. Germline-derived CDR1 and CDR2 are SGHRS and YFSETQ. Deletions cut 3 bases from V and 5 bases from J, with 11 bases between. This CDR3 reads CASSSTEMETQYF. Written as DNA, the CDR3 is TGCGCCAGCAGCTCGACGGAGATGGAGACCCAGTACTTC.

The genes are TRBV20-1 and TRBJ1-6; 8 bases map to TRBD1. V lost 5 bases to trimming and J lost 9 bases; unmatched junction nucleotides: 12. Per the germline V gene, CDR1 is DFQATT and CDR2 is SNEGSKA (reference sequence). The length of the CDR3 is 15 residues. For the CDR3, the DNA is TGCAGTGCTGCTCGCCCGACAGGGGATGGTTCACCCCTCCACTTT. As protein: CSAARPTGDGSPLHF.

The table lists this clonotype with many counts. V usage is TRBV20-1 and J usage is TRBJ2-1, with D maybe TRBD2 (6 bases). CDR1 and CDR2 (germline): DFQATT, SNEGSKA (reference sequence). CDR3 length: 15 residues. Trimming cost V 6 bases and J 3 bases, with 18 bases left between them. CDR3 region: CSADPGASDYNEQFF. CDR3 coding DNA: TGCAGTGCCGACCCCGGGGCTAGCGACTACAATGAGCAGTTCTTC.

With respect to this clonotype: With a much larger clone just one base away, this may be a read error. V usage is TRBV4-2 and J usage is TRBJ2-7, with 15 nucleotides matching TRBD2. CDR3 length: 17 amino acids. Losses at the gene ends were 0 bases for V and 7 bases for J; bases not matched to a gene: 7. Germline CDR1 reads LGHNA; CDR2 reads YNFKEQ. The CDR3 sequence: CASSQETGTSGRKEQYF. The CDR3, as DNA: TGTGCCAGCAGCCAAGAAACCGGGACTAGCGGGAGGAAAGAGCAGTACTTC.

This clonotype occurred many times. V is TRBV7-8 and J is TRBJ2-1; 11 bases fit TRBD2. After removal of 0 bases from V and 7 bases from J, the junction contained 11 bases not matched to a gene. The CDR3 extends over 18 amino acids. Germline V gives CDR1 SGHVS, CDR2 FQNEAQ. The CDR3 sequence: CASSLAPLASGGRNEQFF. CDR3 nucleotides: TGTGCCAGCAGCTTAGCACCCCTAGCTAGCGGGGGGAGGAATGAGCAGTTCTTC.

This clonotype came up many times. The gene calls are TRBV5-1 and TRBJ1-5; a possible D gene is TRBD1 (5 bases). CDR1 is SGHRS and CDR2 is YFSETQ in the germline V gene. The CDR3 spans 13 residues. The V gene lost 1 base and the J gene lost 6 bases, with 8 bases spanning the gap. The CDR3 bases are TGCGCCAGCAGCTTGCAGGGCGGTCAGCCCCAGCATTTT. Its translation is CASSLQGGQPQHF.

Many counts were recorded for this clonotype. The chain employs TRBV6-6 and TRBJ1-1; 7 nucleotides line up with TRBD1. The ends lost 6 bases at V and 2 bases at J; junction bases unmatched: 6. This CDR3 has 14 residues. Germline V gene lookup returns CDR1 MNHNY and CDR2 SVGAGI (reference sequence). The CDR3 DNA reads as TGTGCCAGCAGGAGAACAGGGGAAAACACTGAAGCTTTCTTT. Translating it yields CASRRTGENTEAFF.

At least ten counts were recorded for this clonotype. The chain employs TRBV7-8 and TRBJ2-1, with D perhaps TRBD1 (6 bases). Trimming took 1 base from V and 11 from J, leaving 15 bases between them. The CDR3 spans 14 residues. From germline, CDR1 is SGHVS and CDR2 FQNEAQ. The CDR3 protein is CASSLEGVFGKQFF. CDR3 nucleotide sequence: TGTGCCAGCAGCTTAGAGGGGGTCTTTGGAAAGCAGTTCTTC.

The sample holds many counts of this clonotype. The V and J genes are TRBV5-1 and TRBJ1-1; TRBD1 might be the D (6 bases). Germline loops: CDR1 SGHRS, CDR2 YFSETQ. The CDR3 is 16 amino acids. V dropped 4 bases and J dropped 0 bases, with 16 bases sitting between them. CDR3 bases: TGCGCCAGCAGCAGGGGGGACGGTATTATGAACACTGAAGCTTTCTTT. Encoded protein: CASSRGDGIMNTEAFF.

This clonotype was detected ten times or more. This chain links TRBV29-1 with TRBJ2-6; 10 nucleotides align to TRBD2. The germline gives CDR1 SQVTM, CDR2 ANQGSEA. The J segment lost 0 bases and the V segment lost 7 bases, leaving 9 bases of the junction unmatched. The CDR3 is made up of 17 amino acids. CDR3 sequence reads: CSAGLAGVSSGANVLTF. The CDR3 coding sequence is TGCAGCGCGGGGCTAGCGGGGGTCAGCTCTGGGGCCAACGTCCTGACTTTC.

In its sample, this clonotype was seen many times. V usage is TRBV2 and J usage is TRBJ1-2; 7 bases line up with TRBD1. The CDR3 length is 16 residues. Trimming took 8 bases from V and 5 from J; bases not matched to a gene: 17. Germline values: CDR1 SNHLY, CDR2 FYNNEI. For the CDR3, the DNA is TGTGCCAGCGGCCGGACAGGTCCTCCGGGACCATATGGCTACACCTTC. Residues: CASGRTGPPGPYGYTF.

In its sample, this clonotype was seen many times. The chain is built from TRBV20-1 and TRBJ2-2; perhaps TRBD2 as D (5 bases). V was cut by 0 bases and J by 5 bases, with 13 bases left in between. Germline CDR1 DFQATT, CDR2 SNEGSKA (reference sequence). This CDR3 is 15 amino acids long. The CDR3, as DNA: TGCAGTGCTAGAGATAGGCTAGCCCATACCGGGGAGCTGTTTTTT. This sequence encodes CSARDRLAHTGELFF.

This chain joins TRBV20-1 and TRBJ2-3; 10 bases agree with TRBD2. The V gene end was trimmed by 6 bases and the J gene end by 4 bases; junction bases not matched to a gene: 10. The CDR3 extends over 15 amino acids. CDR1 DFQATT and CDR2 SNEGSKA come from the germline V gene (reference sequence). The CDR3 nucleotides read TGCAGTGCCTTGAGCGGGAGGGGAGGGCCAGATACGCAGTATTTT. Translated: CSALSGRGGPDTQYF.